This entry concerns a single T cell receptor beta chain. This entry comes from a study of blood T cell repertoires in COVID-19. Only in-frame clones appear in the TCRdb table, and some are missing; sequencing was by immunoSEQ multiplex PCR. The top ten clones hold less than 0.65% of a sample with 70,000 or so clones, more than 85% of them seen once. The sequence derives from a man aged 55 to 70 with acute or convalescent COVID-19. Sequenced input: peripheral blood.

The CDR3: CATRRGKDTQYF. The CDR3 bases are TGTGCCACGCGGCGTGGCAAAGATACGCAGTATTTT. The genes are TRBV28 and TRBJ2-3, with D hard to call. The V and J ends lost 10 bases and 5 bases respectively, with 13 bases between them. Germline-derived CDR1 and CDR2 are MDHEN and SYDVKM. The CDR3 loop spans 12 amino acids. Variable domain in full (rest from reference TRBV28 and TRBJ2-3): DVKVTQSSRYLVKRTGEKVFLECVQDMDHENMFWYRQDPGLGLRLIYFSYDVKMKEKGDIPEGYSVSREKKERFSLILESASTNQTSMYLCATRRGKDTQYFGPGTRLTVL.